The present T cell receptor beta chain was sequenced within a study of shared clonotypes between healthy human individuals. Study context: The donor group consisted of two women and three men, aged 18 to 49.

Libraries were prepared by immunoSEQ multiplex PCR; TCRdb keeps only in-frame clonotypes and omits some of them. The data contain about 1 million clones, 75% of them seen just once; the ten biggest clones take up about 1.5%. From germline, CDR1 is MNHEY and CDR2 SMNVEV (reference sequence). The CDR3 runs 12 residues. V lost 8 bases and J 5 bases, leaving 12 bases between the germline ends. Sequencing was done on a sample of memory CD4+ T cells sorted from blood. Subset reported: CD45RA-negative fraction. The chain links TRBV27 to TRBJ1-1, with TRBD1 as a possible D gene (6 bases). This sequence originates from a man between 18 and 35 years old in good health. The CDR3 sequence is CASRDDRTEAFF. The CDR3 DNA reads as TGTGCCAGCCGGGACGACAGGACTGAAGCTTTCTTT.